This TCR beta chain was identified during a study of blood T cell repertoires in COVID-19. Some clones are missing from TCRdb's copy, which holds only in-frame ones; the method was immunoSEQ multiplex PCR. Among some 130,000 clones listed, 75% to 90% were seen once. The germline gives CDR1 MNHNY, CDR2 SVGAGI (reference sequence). Trimming took 6 bases from V and 3 from J; bases not matched to a gene: 7. CDR3 length equals 15 residues. Sample: peripheral blood. The source of this sequence is a man aged 70 or older with acute or convalescent COVID-19. V is TRBV6-6 and J is TRBJ1-3; 8 bases line up with TRBD1. CDR3: CASRNHRGGGNTIYF. In DNA form, the CDR3 reads TGTGCCAGCAGGAATCACAGGGGGGGTGGAAACACCATATATTTT.